Here is one T cell receptor beta chain with its context. The source of the sample is a study of blood T cell repertoires in COVID-19. The overall study: COVID-19 samples collected from the United States, Italy and Spain covered acute and convalescent phases.

Authors' data handling: It was from reference gene primer amplification that nucleated cell counts were estimated. The method was immunoSEQ multiplex PCR; TCRdb's version includes in-frame clones alone and lacks a portion of them. From that table come the V and J calls and clone size; the DNA was used to work out D and trimming. The sample yields 65,000 to 90,000 clones, 80% to 95% seen once. This receptor was taken from a human donor in a cohort sampled during active COVID-19. Sequencing was performed on peripheral blood.

The DNA of the CDR3 is TGTGCCAGCACTCCTGACAGGGGGCAAGAGACCCAGTACTTC. Translation: CASTPDRGQETQYF. V and J are TRBV6-5 and TRBJ2-5; the match to TRBD1 covers 9 bases. The CDR3 is made up of 14 amino acids. The trim removed 7 bases at V and 2 bases at J, leaving 5 bases unmatched. Germline CDR1 and CDR2: MNHEY and SVGAGI.